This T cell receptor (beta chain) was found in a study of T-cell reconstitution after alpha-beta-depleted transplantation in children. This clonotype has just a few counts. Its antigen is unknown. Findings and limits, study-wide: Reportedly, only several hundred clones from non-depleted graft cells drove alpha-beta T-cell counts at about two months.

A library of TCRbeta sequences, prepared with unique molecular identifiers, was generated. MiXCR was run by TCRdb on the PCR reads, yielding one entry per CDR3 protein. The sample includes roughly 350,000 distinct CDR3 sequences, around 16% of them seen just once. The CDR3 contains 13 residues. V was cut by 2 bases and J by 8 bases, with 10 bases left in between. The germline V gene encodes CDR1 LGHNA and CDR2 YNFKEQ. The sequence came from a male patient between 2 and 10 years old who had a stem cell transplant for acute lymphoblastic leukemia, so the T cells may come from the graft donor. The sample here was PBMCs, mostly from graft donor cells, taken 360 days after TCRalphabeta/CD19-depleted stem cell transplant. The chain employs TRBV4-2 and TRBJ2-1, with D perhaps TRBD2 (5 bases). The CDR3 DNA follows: TGTGCCAGCAGCCAAAACGGGGTTTATGAGCAGTTCTTC. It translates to CASSQNGVYEQFF.